These 28 T cell receptor beta chains were all obtained from the same sample, sequenced in a study of T cell responses to AZD1222 COVID-19 vaccine. Generated by immunoSEQ multiplex PCR, the TCRdb table keeps only in-frame clones and is missing some. The sample gives about 180,000 clones, 85% to 95% of which show up once; under 1.1% is in the top ten. The sequencing here drew on peripheral blood, taken 28 days after the second dose of the MenACWY control vaccine. The receptors here all came from an adult who received the MenACWY meningococcal vaccine as a control.

The V call is TRBV27, the J call TRBJ1-2; D gene ambiguous. This CDR3 has 13 residues. Trimming removed 2 bases at V and 4 bases at J, with 8 bases between. CDR1 is MNHEY, CDR2 SMNVEV, per germline (reference sequence). The CDR3 is CASSLGVGYGYTF. CDR3 nucleotide sequence: TGTGCCAGCAGTTTAGGGGTCGGCTATGGCTACACCTTC.

V and J are TRBV4-3 and TRBJ2-1; 9 nucleotides line up with TRBD2. The J segment lost 4 bases and the V segment lost 6 bases, leaving 7 bases of the junction unmatched. CDR1 and CDR2 from the germline V gene are LGHNA and YSLEER. The CDR3 covers 15 residues. The CDR3 loop reads CASSQTSGSYNEQFF. The CDR3 DNA is TGCGCCAGCAGTCAGACTAGCGGATCTTACAATGAGCAGTTCTTC.

This sequence joins TRBV28 and TRBJ1-1, with D possibly being TRBD1 (5 bases). The CDR3 contains 16 residues. The germline V gene has CDR1 MDHEN and CDR2 SYDVKM. V was clipped by 6 bases and J by 3 bases, with 20 bases between them. CDR3 in DNA: TGTGCCAGCAGCTCTCTTGGTAGGGGCCGGGACACTGAAGCTTTCTTT. Translation gives CASSSLGRGRDTEAFF. Complete variable domain (other parts from reference TRBV28 and TRBJ1-1): DVKVTQSSRYLVKRTGEKVFLECVQDMDHENMFWYRQDPGLGLRLIYFSYDVKMKEKGDIPEGYSVSREKKERFSLILESASTNQTSMYLCASSSLGRGRDTEAFFGQGTRLTVV.

The chain uses TRBV19 and TRBJ1-2, with 7 positions matching TRBD1. V was clipped by 8 bases and J by 8 bases; unmatched bases: 14. Germline CDR1 is LNHDA and CDR2 is SQIVND (reference sequence). This CDR3 has 14 residues. In DNA, the CDR3 is TGTGCCAGTTCACAGGGGCCCCGACGGGAAGGCTACACCTTC. Translating it yields CASSQGPRREGYTF.

Only one count was recorded for this clone. The rearrangement joins TRBV5-1 to TRBJ1-5; D is unclear. Germline assignment: CDR1 SGHRS and CDR2 YFSETQ. V shed 0 bases and J shed 4 bases, with 11 bases lying between them. The CDR3 is made up of 15 amino acids. The CDR3 loop reads CASSLGAGDNQPQHF. CDR3 bases: TGCGCCAGCAGCTTGGGAGCCGGGGATAATCAGCCCCAGCATTTT.

V is TRBV3-1 (or the pseudogene TRBV3-2) and J is TRBJ2-1; 10 bases fit TRBD2. Trimming took 6 bases from V and 6 from J; bases not matched to a gene: 2. Germline CDR1 and CDR2: LGHDT and YNNKEL (reference sequence). The CDR3 spans 13 residues. In DNA form, the CDR3 reads TGTGCCAGCAGAAAGCGGGGGGGCAATGAGCAGTTCTTC. It codes for CASRKRGGNEQFF.

The V gene is TRBV20-1, the J gene TRBJ2-5; unclear D gene. CDR1 is DFQATT and CDR2 is SNEGSKA in the germline V gene (reference sequence). The V gene lost 2 bases and the J gene lost 5 bases, with 6 bases spanning the gap. The CDR3 runs to 11 residues. The CDR3 DNA follows: TGCAGTGCTAGAATCCCGGAGACCCAGTACTTC. Translating it yields CSARIPETQYF.

This sequence joins TRBV21-1 and TRBJ1-2; the table's TRBD1 call for D was not verified on the DNA. TRBV21-1 is an annotated pseudogene. The CDR3 has 15 residues. CDR3 DNA sequence: TGTGCCAGCAGCAAACGAATTAGACAGGGCCATGGCTACACCTTC. Protein: CASSKRIRQGHGYTF.

This clone was recorded only once. The chain uses TRBV11-3 and TRBJ2-1; TRBD1 matches 7 bases. The CDR3 has 15 residues. The junction had 2 bases not matched to a gene; V was cut back by 1 base and J by 2 bases. Germline values: CDR1 SGHNT, CDR2 YENEEA. The CDR3 DNA reads TGTGCCAGCAGCTTAGGCCAGGGGGCCTACAATGAGCAGTTCTTC. Its protein is CASSLGQGAYNEQFF.

The count of this clone is one. The chain is built from TRBV23-1 and TRBJ2-7; D gene uncertain. TRBV23-1 is labeled an ORF, and its function is uncertain. This CDR3 spans 16 amino acids. Trimming stripped 3 bases from V and 2 bases from J, with 17 bases between. CDR3 bases: TGCGCCAGCAGTCATTCACGGCTTACCATCACCTACGAGCAGTACTTC. This gives the protein CASSHSRLTITYEQYF.

The chain combines TRBV5-1 with TRBJ1-5; D gene unclear. With 1 base removed from V and 3 bases from J, the gap between germline ends came to 5 bases. Germline values: CDR1 SGHRS, CDR2 YFSETQ. The length of the CDR3 is 13 residues. CDR3 sequence: CASSLSVNQPQHF. The DNA of the CDR3 is TGCGCCAGCAGCTTGTCAGTCAATCAGCCCCAGCATTTT. The full variable domain, rest sourced from reference TRBV5-1 and TRBJ1-5, is KAGVTQTPRYLIKTRGQQVTLSCSPISGHRSVSWYQQTPGQGLQFLFEYFSETQRNKGNFPGRFSGRQFSNSRSEMNVSTLELGDSALYLCASSLSVNQPQHFGDGTRLSIL.

V and J are TRBV14 and TRBJ1-4, with TRBD1 matching 7 bases. The length of the CDR3 is 18 residues. V lost 0 bases, J lost 0 bases, and 7 bases stayed unmatched. Per the germline V gene, CDR1 is SGHDN and CDR2 is FVKESK. CDR3 loop: CASSQDRVGQATNEKLFF. The CDR3 DNA reads as TGTGCCAGCAGCCAAGATAGGGTCGGACAGGCAACTAATGAAAAACTGTTTTTT.

The chain combines TRBV19 with TRBJ1-3; D unresolved. V lost 3 bases, J lost 0 bases, and 9 bases lay in between. The germline V gene encodes CDR1 LNHDA and CDR2 SQIVND (reference sequence). The CDR3 loop spans 15 amino acids. DNA for the CDR3: TGTGCCAGTAGTATGCCGGAGAGCTCTGGAAACACCATATATTTT. This encodes CASSMPESSGNTIYF.

The rearrangement joins TRBV3-1 (or the pseudogene TRBV3-2) to TRBJ2-7; possibly TRBD1 for D (6 bases). CDR1 is LGHDT and CDR2 is YNNKEL in the germline V gene (reference sequence). There are 16 residues in the CDR3. Trimming removed 3 bases at V and 0 bases at J, with 15 bases between. DNA of the CDR3: TGTGCCAGCAGCCAGACCAGGGGTCAATTCTCCTACGAGCAGTACTTC. Amino acids: CASSQTRGQFSYEQYF.

The CDR3 DNA reads as TGTGCCAGCAGAGGGGACGGGGGTGAAGCTTTCTTT. It encodes CASRGDGGEAFF. This chain connects TRBV9 to TRBJ1-1; a possible D gene is TRBD1 (5 bases). The CDR3 spans 12 residues. Germline V gene sequence: CDR1 SGDLS, CDR2 YYNGEE. Deletions cut 5 bases from V and 7 bases from J, with 12 bases between.

V is TRBV19 and J is TRBJ1-5; the D gene is possibly TRBD1 (6 bases). The CDR3 totals 15 residues. V lost 6 bases and J lost 2, with 14 bases in between. From germline, CDR1 is LNHDA and CDR2 SQIVND (reference sequence). CDR3 protein: CASSFQGLGNQPQHF. The CDR3, as DNA: TGTGCCAGTAGCTTCCAGGGGTTGGGCAATCAGCCCCAGCATTTT. The whole variable domain, remainder taken from reference TRBV19 and TRBJ1-5, is DGGITQSPKYLFRKEGQNVTLSCEQNLNHDAMYWYRQDPGQGLRLIYYSQIVNDFQKGDIAEGYSVSREKKESFPLTVTSAQKNPTAFYLCASSFQGLGNQPQHFGDGTRLSIL.

The V and J genes are TRBV18 and TRBJ1-5; D may be TRBD1 (5 bases). CDR3 length: 15 amino acids. Germline V gene lookup returns CDR1 KGHSH and CDR2 LQKENI. Trimming left V 1 base short and J 3 bases short, with 10 bases between. The CDR3, as DNA: TGTGCCAGCTCACCACGGGCGACAGTCAATCAGCCCCAGCATTTT. Its protein product is CASSPRATVNQPQHF.

CDR3 residues: CASSQQGRDEAFF. As DNA, the CDR3 is TGTGCCAGCAGCCAACAGGGCCGCGACGAAGCTTTCTTT. The V call is TRBV3-1 (or the pseudogene TRBV3-2), the J call TRBJ1-1, with D maybe TRBD1 (5 bases). V gave up 2 bases and J gave up 8 bases, with 12 bases separating them. The CDR3 is 13 amino acids. CDR1 and CDR2 (germline): LGHDT, YNNKEL (reference sequence).

The J gene is TRBJ1-5, the V gene TRBV3-1 (or the pseudogene TRBV3-2); D may be TRBD1 (6 bases). CDR1 is LGHDT, CDR2 YNNKEL, per germline (reference sequence). This CDR3 comprises 15 residues. V shed 3 bases and J shed 1 base, with 10 bases lying between them. This CDR3 is CASSQTGVSNQPQHF. The CDR3 DNA is TGTGCCAGCAGCCAGACAGGAGTCAGCAATCAGCCCCAGCATTTT.

This sequence joins TRBV6-6 and TRBJ2-5; 11 bases fit TRBD1. Germline CDR1 reads MNHNY; CDR2 reads SVGAGI (reference sequence). There are 15 residues in the CDR3. V was pared by 5 bases and J by 5 bases, with 7 bases of the junction left unmatched. The CDR3, as DNA: TGTGCCAGCAGTGGCCGGGACAGGGGGGTGGAGACCCAGTACTTC. Translated, it gives CASSGRDRGVETQYF.

In DNA form, the CDR3 reads TGTGCCAGTAGCGACAGGGGAGGGAATGGCTACACCTTC. It codes for CASSDRGGNGYTF. The chain uses TRBV19 and TRBJ1-2, with TRBD1 matching over 8 bases. The CDR3 runs to 13 residues. Per the germline V gene, CDR1 is LNHDA and CDR2 is SQIVND (reference sequence). V dropped 6 bases and J dropped 6; count of bases not matched to a gene: 6. The full variable domain, with the rest looked up from reference TRBV19 and TRBJ1-2, is DGGITQSPKYLFRKEGQNVTLSCEQNLNHDAMYWYRQDPGQGLRLIYYSQIVNDFQKGDIAEGYSVSREKKESFPLTVTSAQKNPTAFYLCASSDRGGNGYTFGSGTRLTVV.

This clone came up a few times. The rearrangement uses TRBV7-3 and TRBJ2-7; D perhaps matches TRBD2 (6 bases). Germline V gives CDR1 SGHTA, CDR2 FQGTGA. With 0 bases removed from V and 2 bases from J, the gap between germline ends came to 8 bases. The CDR3 spans 14 residues. CDR3: CASSLTGGTYEQYF. For the CDR3, the DNA is TGTGCCAGCAGCTTAACGGGCGGGACCTACGAGCAGTACTTC.

The chain recombines TRBV30 with TRBJ1-4; tentatively, D is TRBD1 (6 bases). This CDR3 contains 14 residues. V shed 6 bases and J shed 7 bases, with 18 bases lying between them. CDR1 and CDR2 from the germline V gene are GTSNPN and SVGIG (reference sequence). The CDR3 here is CACPGTSGGEKLFF. DNA of the CDR3: TGTGCCTGCCCCGGGACAAGTGGGGGTGAAAAACTGTTTTTT.

The chain employs TRBV3-1 (or the pseudogene TRBV3-2) and TRBJ1-6, with D unclear. From germline, CDR1 is LGHDT and CDR2 YNNKEL (reference sequence). The CDR3 has 14 residues. The V gene lost 2 bases and the J gene lost 9 bases, with 11 bases spanning the gap. The CDR3 bases are TGTGCCAGCAGCCAATTCATGGCGACTTCACCCCTCCACTTT. Protein: CASSQFMATSPLHF.

The chain employs TRBV7-8 and TRBJ1-2; tentatively, D is TRBD1 (6 bases). The length of the CDR3 is 14 residues. Germline loops: CDR1 SGHVS, CDR2 FQNEAQ. V was clipped by 5 bases and J by 5 bases, with 15 bases between them. CDR3 loop: CASSRGGVGYGYTF. The CDR3 nucleotides are TGTGCCAGCAGCCGAGGGGGAGTCGGTTATGGCTACACCTTC.

The genes are TRBV5-1 and TRBJ2-5, with D unresolved. Trimming stripped 4 bases from V and 5 bases from J, with 18 bases between. Germline loops: CDR1 SGHRS, CDR2 YFSETQ. CDR3 size: 15 residues. The CDR3 region is CASSLVRAGVETQYF. CDR3 coding DNA: TGCGCCAGCAGCCTGGTACGGGCTGGGGTGGAGACCCAGTACTTC. The whole variable domain, remainder taken from reference TRBV5-1 and TRBJ2-5, is KAGVTQTPRYLIKTRGQQVTLSCSPISGHRSVSWYQQTPGQGLQFLFEYFSETQRNKGNFPGRFSGRQFSNSRSEMNVSTLELGDSALYLCASSLVRAGVETQYFGPGTRLLVL.

The V call is TRBV7-3, the J call TRBJ1-2; TRBD1 might be the D (6 bases). V was trimmed by 4 bases and J by 8 bases, leaving 11 bases between them. The CDR3 is 12 amino acids. Per germline, CDR1 SGHTA and CDR2 FQGTGA. CDR3 coding DNA: TGTGCCAGCAGCTCAGGGGCGCGGGGCTACACCTTC. It is translated as CASSSGARGYTF.

V and J are TRBV10-3 and TRBJ1-2, with TRBD1 as a possible D gene (5 bases). The CDR3 sequence is 16 residues long. V was shortened by 6 bases and J by 5 bases, with 22 bases between the two germline ends. CDR1 ENHRY and CDR2 SYGVKD come from the germline V gene. This CDR3 is CAIRGSRAGPIYGYTF. CDR3 DNA: TGTGCCATCAGGGGGAGCAGGGCCGGCCCTATTTATGGCTACACCTTC.